The following is a T cell receptor beta chain sequence with its context. Germline V gene data show CDR1 as MNHNY and CDR2 as SVGAGI (reference sequence). The trim removed 6 bases at V and 6 bases at J, leaving 6 bases unmatched. This CDR3 has 14 residues. This sample is part of a study of shared clonotypes between healthy human individuals. Some clones are missing from TCRdb's copy, which holds only in-frame ones; the method was immunoSEQ multiplex PCR. The sample holds roughly 2.4 million clones, 90% to 96% seen once. Source material: naive CD4+ T cells sorted from blood. The subset denotes: CD45RA+ positively selected. This chain links TRBV6-6 with TRBJ2-2; 8 bases agree with TRBD1. This sequence was found in a man aged 18-30 years in good health. CDR3 region: CASSPQGAAGELFF. CDR3 in DNA: TGTGCCAGCAGCCCTCAGGGGGCAGCCGGGGAGCTGTTTTTT.